The next 2 T cell receptor beta chains were all read from a single sample in a study of T cell responses to AZD1222 COVID-19 vaccine. TCRdb's copy holds only in-frame clones and misses some; the assay was immunoSEQ multiplex PCR. The sample comprises 180,000 or so clones, 93% of which are singletons, and 3.5% to 5% rests with the top ten. The source was peripheral blood, collected on day 0 of AZD1222 vaccination. These receptor sequences come from an adult in good health.

The V call is TRBV29-1, the J call TRBJ2-2, with 7 bases matching TRBD2. Germline-derived CDR1 and CDR2 are SQVTM and ANQGSEA. After removal of 6 bases from V and 5 bases from J, the junction contained 6 bases not matched to a gene. The CDR3 covers 13 residues. As DNA, the CDR3 is TGCAGCGTCTCACTAGCGATGACCGGGGAGCTGTTTTTT. Translation: CSVSLAMTGELFF.

This clone was observed once. The chain employs TRBV9 and TRBJ1-3; D gene unclear. This CDR3 region has 13 residues. V dropped 3 bases and J dropped 4 bases, with 8 bases sitting between them. The germline gives CDR1 SGDLS, CDR2 YYNGEE. The CDR3 nucleotides read TGTGCCAGCAGCGAGCCAGCCGGAAACACCATATATTTT. It specifies CASSEPAGNTIYF.